The T cell receptor beta chain under discussion was sequenced for a study of T cell changes during pregnancy in multiple sclerosis. This CDR3 has 11 amino acids. Germline CDR1 GTSNPN, CDR2 SVGIG (reference sequence). Trimming took off 8 bases at V and 1 base at J, with 8 bases between the two ends. Profiled with immunoSEQ multiplex PCR; TCRdb holds only in-frame clones, not every one. Of tens of thousands of clones detected, roughly 89% appear once; the ten largest clones hold around 8.2%. The chain is built from TRBV30 and TRBJ1-1, with a weak D call TRBD1 (5 bases). The input for sequencing was CD8+ T cells from peripheral blood mononuclear cells, taken before pregnancy. The receptor was derived from a female donor with multiple sclerosis, enrolled in a pregnancy study. The CDR3 bases are TGTGCCATGGGGGGGAACACTGAAGCTTTCTTT. Translating it yields CAMGGNTEAFF.